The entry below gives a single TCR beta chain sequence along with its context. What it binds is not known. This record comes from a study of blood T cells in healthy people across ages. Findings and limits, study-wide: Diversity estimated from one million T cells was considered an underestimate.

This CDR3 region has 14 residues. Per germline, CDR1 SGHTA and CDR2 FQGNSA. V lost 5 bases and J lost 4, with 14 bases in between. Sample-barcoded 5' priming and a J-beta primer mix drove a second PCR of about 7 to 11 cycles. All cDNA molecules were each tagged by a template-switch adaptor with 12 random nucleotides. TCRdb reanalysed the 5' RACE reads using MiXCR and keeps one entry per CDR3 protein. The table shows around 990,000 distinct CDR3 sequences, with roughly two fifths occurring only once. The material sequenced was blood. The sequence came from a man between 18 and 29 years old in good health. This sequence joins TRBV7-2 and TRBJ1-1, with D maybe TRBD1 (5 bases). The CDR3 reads CASSDNWGFTEAFF. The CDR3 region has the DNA TGTGCCAGCAGCGACAATTGGGGGTTCACTGAAGCTTTCTTT.